The next 23 T cell receptor beta chains were all read from a single sample in a study of blood T cell repertoires in COVID-19. Assay: immunoSEQ multiplex PCR; the TCRdb copy retains only in-frame clones and omits some. The sample has roughly 300,000 clones; approximately 90% are singletons. Sequences were obtained from peripheral blood. The receptors were gathered from a woman aged 30 to 39 with COVID-19, enrolled during active disease.

The V call is TRBV7-8, the J call TRBJ2-3, with 7 bases that match TRBD1. Germline V CDR1 and CDR2: SGHVS, FQNEAQ. The CDR3 covers 17 residues. Trimming removed 5 bases from V and 2 bases from J; junction bases left unmatched: 13. For the CDR3, the DNA is TGTGCCAGCAGCCCACCCAGGGGGTCCTCCCCCACAGATACGCAGTATTTT. It specifies CASSPPRGSSPTDTQYF.

This clone occurred once. The CDR3 region has the DNA TGTGCCAGCAGGACAGGACGGGAGACCCAGTACTTC. Amino acids: CASRTGRETQYF. The rearrangement uses TRBV6-5 and TRBJ2-5; D may be TRBD1 (6 bases). Germline assignment: CDR1 MNHEY and CDR2 SVGAGI. The CDR3 sequence is 12 residues long. V was clipped by 6 bases and J by 5 bases, with 10 bases between them.

The V and J genes are TRBV19 and TRBJ1-1, with D uncertain. Germline V CDR1 and CDR2: LNHDA, SQIVND (reference sequence). The CDR3 sequence is 13 residues long. The V end lost 0 bases, the J end lost 8 bases, and 10 bases lay between the germline ends. The CDR3 region is CASSIERHTEAFF. In nucleotides, the CDR3 is TGTGCCAGTAGTATAGAACGACATACAGAAGCTTTCTTT.

V gene TRBV5-1 combines with J gene TRBJ2-7, with TRBD1 matching 9 bases. In germline, CDR1 is SGHRS, CDR2 YFSETQ. The V segment lost 5 bases and the J segment 1 base; nucleotides outside the gene matches: 7. The CDR3 covers 15 residues. Here the CDR3 DNA reads TGCGCCAGCAGGCCTGGACAGGGGTCTTCCTACGAGCAGTACTTC. Translating it yields CASRPGQGSSYEQYF.

The genes are TRBV9 and TRBJ1-2; TRBD1 matches 8 bases. With V trimmed by 3 bases and J by 9 bases, 10 bases remained unmatched. Germline CDR1 SGDLS, CDR2 YYNGEE. The CDR3 length is 14 residues. The DNA of the CDR3 is TGTGCCAGCAGCGCAGGACAGGGAAGGATAAGCTACACCTTC. Translation: CASSAGQGRISYTF.

The rearrangement links TRBV6-5 to TRBJ2-5, with 10 bases identical to TRBD1. Germline values: CDR1 MNHEY, CDR2 SVGAGI. J gave up 3 bases and V 2 bases, and 6 bases lay outside the gene matches. The CDR3 is made up of 16 amino acids. CDR3 region: CASSYRDRGYEETQYF. The CDR3 DNA is TGTGCCAGCAGTTACCGGGACAGGGGATATGAAGAGACCCAGTACTTC.

This clone was found a few times. This chain joins TRBV27 and TRBJ2-5; D might be TRBD1 (6 bases). The CDR3 extends over 15 amino acids. Deletions cut 5 bases from V and 1 base from J, with 14 bases between. The germline CDR1 and CDR2 sequences are MNHEY and SMNVEV (reference sequence). The CDR3 sequence is CASSHLRTVQETQYF. The CDR3 DNA reads as TGTGCCAGCAGTCATCTAAGGACAGTCCAAGAGACCCAGTACTTC.

The rearrangement links TRBV2 to TRBJ1-2, with 9 bases lining up with TRBD1. CDR1 is SNHLY and CDR2 is FYNNEI in the germline V gene. This CDR3 comprises 15 residues. V shed 3 bases, J shed 3 bases, and the junction held 5 bases outside the gene matches. The CDR3 DNA is TGTGCCAGCAGTGACGAAGGGACAGGGTACTATGGCTACACCTTC. Translated, it gives CASSDEGTGYYGYTF.

The chain is built from TRBV20-1 and TRBJ2-5; 13 bases are shared with TRBD2. V was pared by 3 bases and J by 1 base, with 11 bases of the junction left unmatched. From germline, CDR1 is DFQATT and CDR2 SNEGSKA (reference sequence). The CDR3 has 18 residues. The CDR3 region has the DNA TGCAGTGCTAGTACACTGGGACTAGCGGGACCGCCCCAAGAGACCCAGTACTTC. This gives the protein CSASTLGLAGPPQETQYF.

V and J are TRBV5-8 and TRBJ2-7; 8 nucleotides match TRBD1. Germline values: CDR1 SGHTS, CDR2 YDEGEE. CDR3 length: 15 amino acids. Trimming took 4 bases from V and 4 from J; bases not matched to a gene: 10. The CDR3 coding sequence is TGTGCCAGCAGCCCGGCGGGACAGGCCATTTACGAGCAGTACTTC. Translation: CASSPAGQAIYEQYF.

This chain joins TRBV9 and TRBJ2-7, with D possibly matching TRBD2 (5 bases). The germline V gene encodes CDR1 SGDLS and CDR2 YYNGEE. Trimming stripped 0 bases from V and 3 bases from J, with 7 bases between. The CDR3 runs to 13 residues. In DNA, the CDR3 is TGTGCCAGCAGCGTAGGACTAAACTACGAGCAGTACTTC. This codes for CASSVGLNYEQYF.

V gene TRBV27 combines with J gene TRBJ2-1; TRBD1 matches 7 bases. Looked up from germline, CDR1 is MNHEY and CDR2 is SMNVEV (reference sequence). The trim removed 6 bases at V and 9 bases at J, leaving 8 bases unmatched. The CDR3 length is 13 residues. The CDR3 DNA is TGTGCCAGCAGGCTTACAGGGGAAATTGAGCAGTTCTTC. Its translation is CASRLTGEIEQFF.

The chain links TRBV2 to TRBJ2-7; 7 bases line up with TRBD2. The length of the CDR3 is 14 residues. Trimming at V came to 6 bases and at J to 5 bases, leaving 10 bases not matched to a gene. CDR1 and CDR2 from the germline V gene are SNHLY and FYNNEI. The CDR3 here is CASRPAGEGHEQYF. DNA of the CDR3: TGTGCCAGCAGGCCGGCGGGAGAAGGCCACGAGCAGTACTTC.

The chain is built from TRBV15 and TRBJ1-1; 11 nucleotides align to TRBD1. CDR3 length: 14 residues. Germline CDR1 LNHNV, CDR2 YYDKDF (reference sequence). V lost 1 base to trimming and J lost 13 bases; unmatched junction nucleotides: 8. The CDR3 DNA sequence: TGTGCCACCAGCAGAGTGGGGACAGGGGGATATGGTTTCTTT. Its translation: CATSRVGTGGYGFF.

The rearrangement joins TRBV5-1 to TRBJ1-2; a weak D match, TRBD1 (6 bases). The CDR3 is made up of 15 amino acids. Between the trimmed V and J ends, which lost 6 bases and 7 bases, there was a span of 22 bases. Germline CDR1 is SGHRS and CDR2 is YFSETQ. The CDR3: CASNEGQGPISGYTF. In DNA form, the CDR3 reads TGCGCCAGCAACGAGGGACAAGGCCCGATAAGTGGCTACACCTTC. The full variable domain, rest sourced from reference TRBV5-1 and TRBJ1-2, is KAGVTQTPRYLIKTRGQQVTLSCSPISGHRSVSWYQQTPGQGLQFLFEYFSETQRNKGNFPGRFSGRQFSNSRSEMNVSTLELGDSALYLCASNEGQGPISGYTFGSGTRLTVV.

V and J are TRBV7-9 and TRBJ2-1, with a possible D match to TRBD1 (5 bases). The CDR3 runs 14 residues. Between the trimmed V and J ends, which lost 8 bases and 5 bases, there was a span of 16 bases. The germline CDR1 and CDR2 sequences are SEHNR and FQNEAQ (reference sequence). This chain's CDR3 is CASGVPGIDNEQFF. CDR3 DNA: TGTGCCAGCGGGGTTCCAGGGATAGACAATGAGCAGTTCTTC. The full variable domain, completed using reference TRBV7-9 and TRBJ2-1, is DTGVSQNPRHKITKRGQNVTFRCDPISEHNRLYWYRQTLGQGPEFLTYFQNEAQLEKSRLLSDRFSAERPKGSFSTLEIQRTEQGDSAMYLCASGVPGIDNEQFFGPGTRLTVL.

The CDR3 nucleotides read TGTGCCAGTAGTATAGCTACCCACAATGAGCAGTTCTTC. Its protein product is CASSIATHNEQFF. The V gene is TRBV19, the J gene TRBJ2-1; D gene uncertain. The CDR3 is made up of 13 amino acids. Trimming pared 1 base from V and 5 bases from J, leaving 6 bases between. Per the germline V gene, CDR1 is LNHDA and CDR2 is SQIVND (reference sequence). Filled out from reference TRBV19 and TRBJ2-1, the complete variable domain reads DGGITQSPKYLFRKEGQNVTLSCEQNLNHDAMYWYRQDPGQGLRLIYYSQIVNDFQKGDIAEGYSVSREKKESFPLTVTSAQKNPTAFYLCASSIATHNEQFFGPGTRLTVL.

This clone occurred once. V gene TRBV5-1 combines with J gene TRBJ1-1, with 7 nucleotides matching TRBD1. This CDR3 region has 12 residues. The V gene end was trimmed by 4 bases and the J gene end by 7 bases; junction bases not matched to a gene: 4. Germline V gene lookup returns CDR1 SGHRS and CDR2 YFSETQ. CDR3 bases: TGCGCCAGCAGCCCGACAGGGAATGAAGCTTTCTTT. This gives the protein CASSPTGNEAFF. The full variable domain, rest sourced from reference TRBV5-1 and TRBJ1-1, is KAGVTQTPRYLIKTRGQQVTLSCSPISGHRSVSWYQQTPGQGLQFLFEYFSETQRNKGNFPGRFSGRQFSNSRSEMNVSTLELGDSALYLCASSPTGNEAFFGQGTRLTVV.

In the case of this clone: The sample carries other DNA sequences with the same CDR3. V and J are TRBV11-2 and TRBJ1-1; D ambiguous. The CDR3 runs to 14 residues. V was cut by 5 bases and J by 1 base, with 11 bases left in between. Germline V gives CDR1 SGHAT, CDR2 FQNNGV. In DNA form, the CDR3 reads TGTGCCAGCAGCCTAGTTGGCGGGAACACTGAAGCTTTCTTT. Protein sequence: CASSLVGGNTEAFF.

The V and J genes are TRBV3-1 (or the pseudogene TRBV3-2) and TRBJ1-3; TRBD1 aligns across 8 bases. Germline CDR1 reads LGHDT; CDR2 reads YNNKEL (reference sequence). The V segment lost 4 bases and the J segment 4 bases; nucleotides outside the gene matches: 12. This CDR3 region has 17 residues. The CDR3 loop is CASSPYLQGGPGNTIYF. The DNA of the CDR3 is TGTGCCAGCAGCCCATATCTACAGGGGGGCCCAGGAAACACCATATATTTT.

This chain connects TRBV11-2 to TRBJ2-1; D is perhaps TRBD1 (6 bases). V was cut by 8 bases and J by 0 bases, with 17 bases left in between. Germline V gene lookup returns CDR1 SGHAT and CDR2 FQNNGV. The CDR3 length is 16 residues. Here the CDR3 reads CASRPEGTLSYNEQFF. CDR3 sequence (DNA): TGTGCCAGCCGCCCCGAGGGGACACTCTCCTACAATGAGCAGTTCTTC.

The V gene is TRBV3-1 (or the pseudogene TRBV3-2), the J gene TRBJ1-1, with D tentatively TRBD1 (5 bases). The length of the CDR3 is 13 residues. Trimming stripped 3 bases from V and 1 base from J, with 6 bases between. Germline CDR1 LGHDT, CDR2 YNNKEL (reference sequence). In DNA form, the CDR3 reads TGTGCCAGCAGCCATCAGGGGAACACTGAAGCTTTCTTT. This sequence encodes CASSHQGNTEAFF.

This clone has just one count. The J gene is TRBJ2-1, the V gene TRBV14; a weak D match, TRBD2 (5 bases). Trimming removed 0 bases at V and 2 bases at J, with 11 bases between. From germline, CDR1 is SGHDN and CDR2 FVKESK. The CDR3 runs to 16 residues. The CDR3 DNA follows: TGTGCCAGCAGCCAAGATACAGCGGATACCTACAATGAGCAGTTCTTC. Amino acids: CASSQDTADTYNEQFF.